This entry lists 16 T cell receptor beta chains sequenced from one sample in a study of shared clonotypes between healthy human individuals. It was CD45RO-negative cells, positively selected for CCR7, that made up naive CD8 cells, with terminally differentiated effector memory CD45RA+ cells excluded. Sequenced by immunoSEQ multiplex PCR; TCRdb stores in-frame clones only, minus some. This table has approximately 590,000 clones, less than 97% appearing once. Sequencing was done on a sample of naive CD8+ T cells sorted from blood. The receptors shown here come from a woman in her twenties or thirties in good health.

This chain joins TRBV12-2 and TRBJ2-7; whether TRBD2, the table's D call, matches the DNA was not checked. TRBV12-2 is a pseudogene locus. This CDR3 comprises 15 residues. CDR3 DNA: TGTGCAAGTCGCTTAGCACGGGACTGGTTACACGAGCAGTACTTC. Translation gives CASRLARDWLHEQYF.

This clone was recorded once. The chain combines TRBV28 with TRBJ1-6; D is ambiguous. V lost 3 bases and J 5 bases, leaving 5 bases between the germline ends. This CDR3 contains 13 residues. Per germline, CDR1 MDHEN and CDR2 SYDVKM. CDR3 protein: CASSFLDNSPLHF. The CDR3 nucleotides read TGTGCCAGCAGTTTTCTGGATAATTCACCCCTCCACTTT.

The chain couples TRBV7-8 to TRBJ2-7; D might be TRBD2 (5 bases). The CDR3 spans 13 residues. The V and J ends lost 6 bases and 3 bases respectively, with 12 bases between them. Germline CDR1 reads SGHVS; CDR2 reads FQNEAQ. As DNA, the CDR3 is TGTGCCAGCAGACCCGGAGGCCTCTACGAGCAGTACTTC. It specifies CASRPGGLYEQYF. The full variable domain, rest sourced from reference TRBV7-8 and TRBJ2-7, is GAGVSQSPRYKVAKRGQDVALRCDPISGHVSLFWYQQALGQGPEFLTYFQNEAQLDKSGLPSDRFFAERPEGSVSTLKIQRTQQEDSAVYLCASRPGGLYEQYFGPGTRLTVT.

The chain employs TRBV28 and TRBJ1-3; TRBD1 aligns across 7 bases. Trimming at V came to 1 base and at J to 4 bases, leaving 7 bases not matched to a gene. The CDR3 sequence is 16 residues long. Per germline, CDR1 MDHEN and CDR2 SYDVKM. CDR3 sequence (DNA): TGTGCCAGCAGTTTATTAGGAGGGGGCATCGGAAACACCATATATTTT. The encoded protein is CASSLLGGGIGNTIYF.

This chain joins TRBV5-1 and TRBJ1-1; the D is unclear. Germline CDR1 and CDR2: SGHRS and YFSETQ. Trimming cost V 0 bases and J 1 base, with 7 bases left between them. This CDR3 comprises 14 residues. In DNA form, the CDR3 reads TGCGCCAGCAGCTTGGACAGCGGGAACACTGAAGCTTTCTTT. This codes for CASSLDSGNTEAFF.

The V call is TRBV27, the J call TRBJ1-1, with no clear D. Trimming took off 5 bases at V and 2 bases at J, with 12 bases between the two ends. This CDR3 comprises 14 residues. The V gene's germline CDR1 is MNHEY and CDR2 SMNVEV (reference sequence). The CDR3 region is CASSRRTVNTEAFF. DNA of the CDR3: TGTGCCAGCAGTCGAAGGACGGTAAACACTGAAGCTTTCTTT.

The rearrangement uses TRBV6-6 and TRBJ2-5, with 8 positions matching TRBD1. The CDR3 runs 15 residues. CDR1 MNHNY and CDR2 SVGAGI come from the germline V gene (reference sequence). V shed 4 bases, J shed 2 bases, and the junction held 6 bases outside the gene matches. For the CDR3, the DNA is TGTGCCAGCAGTTCTTGGACAGGGCAACAAGAGACCCAGTACTTC. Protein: CASSSWTGQQETQYF.

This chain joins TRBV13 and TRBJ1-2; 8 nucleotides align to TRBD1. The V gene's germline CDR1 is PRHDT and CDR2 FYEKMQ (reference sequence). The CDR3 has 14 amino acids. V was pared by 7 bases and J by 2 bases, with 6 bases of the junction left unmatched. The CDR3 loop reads CASTETGANYGYTF. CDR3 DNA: TGTGCCAGCACCGAGACAGGGGCCAACTATGGCTACACCTTC.

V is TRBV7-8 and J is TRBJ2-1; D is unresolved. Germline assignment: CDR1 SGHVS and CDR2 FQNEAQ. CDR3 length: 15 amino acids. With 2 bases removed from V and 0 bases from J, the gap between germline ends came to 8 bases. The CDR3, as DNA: TGTGCCAGCAGCTTATTACTAAGCTCCTACAATGAGCAGTTCTTC. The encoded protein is CASSLLLSSYNEQFF.

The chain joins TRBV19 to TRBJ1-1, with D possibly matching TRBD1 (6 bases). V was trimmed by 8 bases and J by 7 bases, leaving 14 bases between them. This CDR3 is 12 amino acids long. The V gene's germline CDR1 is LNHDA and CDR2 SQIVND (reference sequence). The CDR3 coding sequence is TGTGCCAGTGGACAGAGACGACGTGAAGCTTTCTTT. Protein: CASGQRRREAFF.

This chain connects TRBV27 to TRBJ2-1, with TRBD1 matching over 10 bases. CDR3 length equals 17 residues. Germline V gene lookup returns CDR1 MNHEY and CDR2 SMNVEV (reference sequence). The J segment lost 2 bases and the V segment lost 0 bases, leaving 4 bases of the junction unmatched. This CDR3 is CASSLSVGTGAYNEQFF. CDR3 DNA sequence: TGTGCCAGCAGTTTATCGGTGGGGACAGGGGCCTACAATGAGCAGTTCTTC.

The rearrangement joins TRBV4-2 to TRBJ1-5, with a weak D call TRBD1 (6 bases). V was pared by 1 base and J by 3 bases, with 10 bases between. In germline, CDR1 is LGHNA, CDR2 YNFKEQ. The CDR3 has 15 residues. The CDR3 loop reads CASSQGQGHNQPQHF. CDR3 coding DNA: TGTGCCAGCAGCCAAGGGCAGGGACACAATCAGCCCCAGCATTTT.

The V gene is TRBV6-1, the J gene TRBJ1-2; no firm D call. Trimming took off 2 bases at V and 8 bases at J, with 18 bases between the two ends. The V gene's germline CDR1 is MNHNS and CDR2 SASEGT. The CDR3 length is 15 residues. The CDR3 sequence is CASSEKISLTMGYTF. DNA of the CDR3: TGTGCCAGCAGTGAAAAAATCTCCTTAACTATGGGCTACACCTTC.

CDR3 region: CASSEVQGVHSYNSPLHF. CDR3 DNA: TGTGCCAGCAGTGAAGTACAGGGGGTACACTCCTATAATTCACCCCTCCACTTT. This rearrangement joins TRBV6-1 to TRBJ1-6; 8 bases are a match to TRBD1. J lost 0 bases, V lost 1 base, and 5 bases had no gene match. The CDR3 sequence is 18 residues long. Germline V gene data show CDR1 as MNHNS and CDR2 as SASEGT.

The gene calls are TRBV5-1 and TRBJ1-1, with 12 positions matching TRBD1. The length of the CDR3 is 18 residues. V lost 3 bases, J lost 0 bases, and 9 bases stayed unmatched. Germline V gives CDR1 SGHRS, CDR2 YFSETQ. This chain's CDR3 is CASSWTGTGGSLNTEAFF. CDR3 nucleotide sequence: TGCGCCAGCAGCTGGACCGGGACAGGGGGCTCGCTGAACACTGAAGCTTTCTTT.

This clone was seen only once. This CDR3 reads CASRDSKNIQYF. The CDR3 nucleotides are TGTGCCAGCAGGGACAGTAAAAACATTCAGTACTTC. The chain is built from TRBV7-9 and TRBJ2-4; D perhaps matches TRBD1 (6 bases). Trimming stripped 6 bases from V and 4 bases from J, with 7 bases between. Germline values: CDR1 SEHNR, CDR2 FQNEAQ (reference sequence). The CDR3 is 12 residues long.